These T cell receptor beta chains were read from a single sample in a study of OX40 agonist ivuxolimab in advanced cancers. Assay: immunoSEQ multiplex PCR; the TCRdb copy retains only in-frame clones and omits some. The sample contains 55,000 to 80,000 clones, around 79% of which appear only once. The sequenced sample was CD4+ or CD8+ T cells sorted from blood, obtained in a trial of the OX40 agonist ivuxolimab. These receptors all come from an adult with an advanced solid tumor such as melanoma, head and neck, liver or kidney cancer. The CDR3 runs from the conserved cysteine through the conserved F or W. D genes are given only for firm matches. A row's size may be missing; if present it is once, few, many or a size class.

clone size	D gene	V gene	J gene	CDR3 DNA	CDR3 protein
-	TRBD1	TRBV7-7	TRBJ2-2	TGTGCTAGCAGCTCCGGGACAGGGTTTTCCCGCACCGGGGAGCTGTTTTTT	CASSSGTGFSRTGELFF
-	TRBD2	TRBV11-2	TRBJ2-5	TGTGCCAGCAGCCCCCGGGGGGAGGGCCCGGAGACCCAGTACTTC	CASSPRGEGPETQYF
-	-	TRBV6-1	TRBJ1-3	TGTGCTTTCGCCTCTGGAAACACCATATATTTT	CAFASGNTIYF
-	-	TRBV6-1	TRBJ2-7	TGTGCCAGCCAAGGGGCAGTCGGACTGTACTTC	CASQGAVGLYF
-	TRBD2	TRBV13	TRBJ2-7	TGTGCCAGCAGCACCGGGACTATCTATCCCTACGAGCAGTACTTC	CASSTGTIYPYEQYF
-	-	TRBV2	TRBJ1-4	TGTGCCAGCAGCGGGGGGTTTAATGAAAAACTGTTTTTT	CASSGGFNEKLFF
-	TRBD2	TRBV5-4	TRBJ2-7	TGTGCCAGCAGCACGGGACTAGCGTCCTCCTACGAGCAGTACTTC	CASSTGLASSYEQYF
-	-	TRBV14	TRBJ2-1	TGTGCCAGCAGCCAGCTGGGGGGCGCATACAATGAGCAGTTCTTC	CASSQLGGAYNEQFF
-	-	TRBV7-9	TRBJ1-4	TGTGCCAGCAGCTTAAGGCAGGGAACAGTTGAAAAACTGTTTTTT	CASSLRQGTVEKLFF
-	-	TRBV19	TRBJ1-5	TGTGCCAGTAGTCCCCGGGCCTATAGCAATCAGCCCCAGCATTTT	CASSPRAYSNQPQHF
-	-	TRBV4-3	TRBJ2-5	TGCGCCAGCAGCGAACTACCCCAAGAGACCCAGTACTTC	CASSELPQETQYF
few	TRBD1	TRBV5-5	TRBJ1-2	TGTGCCAGCAGCTTGGAGGGGGCGGGTAGCTATGGCTACACCTTC	CASSLEGAGSYGYTF
-	TRBD1	TRBV2	TRBJ2-3	TGTGCCAGCAGTGGACAGGGGCTGAGCACAGATACGCAGTATTTT	CASSGQGLSTDTQYF
-	TRBD1	TRBV27	TRBJ1-1	TGTGCCAGCAGAGGTGGGGCCGGGGACAGGGCTGTAGCTTTCTTT	CASRGGAGDRAVAFF
once	TRBD2	TRBV4-2	TRBJ2-1	TGTGCCAGCAGCCAAATAGGGCTAGCGGGCTTCTCCTACAATGAGCAGTTCTTC	CASSQIGLAGFSYNEQFF
-	-	TRBV5-1	TRBJ1-3	TGCGCCAGCAGCCCGAGAGACAGCTCTGGAAACACCATATATTTT	CASSPRDSSGNTIYF
-	-	TRBV11-3	TRBJ2-1	TGTGCCAGCAGCTTAAGTCCACCCCGGCTTCCATCCTACAATGAGCAGTTCTTC	CASSLSPPRLPSYNEQFF
-	-	TRBV7-2	TRBJ2-5	TGTGCCAGCAGCTTAGAAGTGGGGACCCAGTACTTC	CASSLEVGTQYF
few	-	TRBV4-3	TRBJ2-6	TGCGCCAGCAGCAGGACTGCTTCTGGGGCCAACGTCCTGACTTTC	CASSRTASGANVLTF
-	-	TRBV19	TRBJ2-2	TGTGCCAGTAGTAAATCGGGGGCCGGGGAGCTGTTTTTT	CASSKSGAGELFF
-	-	TRBV9	TRBJ2-7	TGTGCCAGCAGCGTAGCCAAAGAAAGCCAGACTCCGTGGTCATACGAGCAGTACTTC	CASSVAKESQTPWSYEQYF
-	TRBD1	TRBV14	TRBJ1-2	TGTGCCAGCAGCCAATTACAGGGGGCGTTTAACTATGGCTACACCTTC	CASSQLQGAFNYGYTF
-	TRBD1	TRBV10-3	TRBJ1-2	TGTGCCATCGGGGGACAGGGGTATGGCTACACCTTC	CAIGGQGYGYTF
-	TRBD1	TRBV18	TRBJ2-7	TGTGCCAGCTCACTGTCGGGACAGGTGTACGAGCAGTACTTC	CASSLSGQVYEQYF
-	TRBD1	TRBV28	TRBJ1-4	TGTGCCAGCCGTTACCCAGGGGGGGAAAAACTGTTTTTT	CASRYPGGEKLFF
-	-	TRBV7-3	TRBJ2-4	TGTGCCAGCAGCTTGGGTCAGGGGTTCGGAAACATTCAGTACTTC	CASSLGQGFGNIQYF
-	-	TRBV9	TRBJ1-1	TGTGCCAGCAGCGGGGGTAAGGGGATGAACACTGAAGCTTTCTTT	CASSGGKGMNTEAFF
-	-	TRBV30	TRBJ2-1	TGTGCCTGGAGTGGAGATATGGGCATCAATGAGCAGTTCTTC	CAWSGDMGINEQFF
-	-	TRBV9	TRBJ2-3	TGTGCCAGCAGCGTAGCTCGGGGGAATACGCAGTATTTT	CASSVARGNTQYF
once	-	TRBV7-9	TRBJ1-2	TGTGCCAGCATCGGAGGGGGGAAGGGTGGCTACACCTTC	CASIGGGKGGYTF
-	-	TRBV25-1	TRBJ2-7	TGTGCCAGCCAGGGATTAAACTCCTACGAGCAGTACTTC	CASQGLNSYEQYF
-	-	TRBV10-3	TRBJ1-2	TGTGCCACCCGGACAGAGATTAACTATGGCTACACTTTC	CATRTEINYGYTF
-	TRBD2	TRBV7-6	TRBJ2-7	TGTGCCAGCAGTGGACTAGCGGGAATTAAGTGGTACGAGCAGTACTTC	CASSGLAGIKWYEQYF
-	TRBD1	TRBV10-3	TRBJ2-5	TGTGCCATCAGCCCGGGACAGGGATCAGAGACCCAGTACTTC	CAISPGQGSETQYF
once	-	TRBV5-1	TRBJ1-4	TGCGCCAGCAGCCCGGGTGGCAGGCAGGATGAAAAACTGTTTTTT	CASSPGGRQDEKLFF
-	-	TRBV28	TRBJ2-5	TGTGCCAGCTCAGAAATGGGGGAGGGGGAAGAGACCCAGTACTTC	CASSEMGEGEETQYF
-	-	TRBV11-3	TRBJ2-6	TGTGCCAGCAGCTCTGGGGCCAACGTCCTGACTTTC	CASSSGANVLTF
-	-	TRBV2	TRBJ1-2	TGTGCCAGCACCAGGGATAACTATGGCTACACCTTC	CASTRDNYGYTF
-	-	TRBV27	TRBJ2-2	TGTGCCAGCAGTTTAAAGTCCCCAAGCCCCGGGGAGCTGTTTTTT	CASSLKSPSPGELFF
once	-	TRBV27	TRBJ1-1	TGTGCCAGCAGTTTTCAGGAGAACACTGAAGCTTTCTTT	CASSFQENTEAFF
-	-	TRBV27	TRBJ2-5	TGTGCCAGCAGCCGCGTGACAGAAGAGACCCAGTACTTC	CASSRVTEETQYF